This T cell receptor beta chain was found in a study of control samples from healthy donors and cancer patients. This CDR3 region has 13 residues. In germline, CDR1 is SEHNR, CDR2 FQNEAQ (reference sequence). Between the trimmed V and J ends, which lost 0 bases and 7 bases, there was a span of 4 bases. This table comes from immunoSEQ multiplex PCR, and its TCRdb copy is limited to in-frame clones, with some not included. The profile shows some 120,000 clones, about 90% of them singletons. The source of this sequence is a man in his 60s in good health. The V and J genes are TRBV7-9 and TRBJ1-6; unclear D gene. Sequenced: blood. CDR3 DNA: TGTGCCAGCAGCTTAGCTCTGAATTCACCCCTCCACTTT. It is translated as CASSLALNSPLHF.